Following are 8 T cell receptor beta chains from one sample sequenced in a study of blood T cells in healthy people across ages. Using a J-beta primer mix together with a sample-barcoded 5' primer, a second PCR was run for about 6 to 12 cycles. One entry per CDR3 protein results from TCRdb running MiXCR on the 5' RACE reads. The profile covers roughly 1,700,000 distinct CDR3 sequences, with roughly 27% appearing a single time and less than 9.5% taken by the ten largest. The sample was blood. These receptors originate from a woman aged 25 to 39 in good health.

The rearrangement links TRBV20-1 to TRBJ1-1; 9 bases align to TRBD1. In germline, CDR1 is DFQATT, CDR2 SNEGSKA (reference sequence). CDR3 length: 11 amino acids. The CDR3: CRGQGIPEAFF. Here the CDR3 DNA reads TGCAGGGGACAGGGAATCCCTGAAGCTTTCTTT.

Ten or more counts support this clonotype. The chain has TRBV29-1 and TRBJ2-1; D possibly uses TRBD1 or TRBD2 (6 bases each). Germline-derived CDR1 and CDR2 are SQVTM and ANQGSEA. Between the trimmed V and J ends, which lost 7 bases and 5 bases, there was a span of 24 bases. This CDR3 is built from 16 residues. For the CDR3, the DNA is TGCAGCGCCTCGGGGGCACCCGGGTCCTTAAACAATGAGCAGTTCTTC. This sequence encodes CSASGAPGSLNNEQFF.

On this clonotype itself: With a much larger clone just one base away, this may be a read error. This chain joins TRBV25-1 and TRBJ2-7, with TRBD1 as a possible D gene (5 bases). This CDR3 contains 13 residues. Germline V gives CDR1 MGHDK, CDR2 SYGVNS. CDR3 loop: CTSRTDSTYEQYF. CDR3 bases: TGTACCAGCAGGACCGACAGTACCTACGAGCAGTACTTC.

This clonotype showed up many times. The chain is built from TRBV29-1 and TRBJ1-2; D remains ambiguous. Germline CDR1 SQVTM, CDR2 ANQGSEA. Trimming left V 1 base short and J 7 bases short, with 10 bases between. The CDR3 extends over 12 amino acids. The CDR3 nucleotides are TGCAGCGTTGAAGTTGGGTTGGGTGGCTACACCTTC. Translated: CSVEVGLGGYTF.

This clonotype was observed a few times. The rearrangement joins TRBV20-1 to TRBJ1-5; D unclear. This CDR3 contains 13 residues. Germline-derived CDR1 and CDR2 are DFQATT and SNEGSKA (reference sequence). V was trimmed by 6 bases and J by 0 bases, leaving 9 bases between them. The CDR3 loop reads CSATANSNQPQHF. CDR3 DNA sequence: TGCAGTGCGACGGCCAATAGCAATCAGCCCCAGCATTTT.

As concerns this clonotype: An end of the junction differs from the germline gene, which may be a read error. The rearrangement uses TRBV18 and TRBJ1-6, with D possibly matching TRBD1 (5 bases). CDR3 length equals 16 residues. CDR1 KGHSH and CDR2 LQKENI come from the germline V gene. CDR3: CASSPGGSSYNSLLHF. In DNA, the CDR3 is TGTGCCAGCTCACCAGGGGGGAGCTCCTATAATTCACTCCTCCACTTT.

V usage is TRBV20-1 and J usage is TRBJ2-1; 7 bases line up with TRBD2. CDR1 DFQATT and CDR2 SNEGSKA come from the germline V gene (reference sequence). The CDR3 consists of 13 residues. J gave up 6 bases and V 5 bases, and 7 bases lay outside the gene matches. The DNA of the CDR3 is TGCAGTGCTGGAAGACTAGCAACCAATGAGCAGTTCTTC. As protein: CSAGRLATNEQFF.

This clonotype appeared a few times. The chain combines TRBV5-1 with TRBJ2-6, with a weak D call TRBD1 (5 bases). CDR1 is SGHRS, CDR2 YFSETQ, per germline. The CDR3 is 14 amino acids. V was clipped by 7 bases and J by 0 bases, with 8 bases between them. This CDR3 is CASLGASGANVLTF. CDR3 in DNA: TGCGCCAGCCTAGGGGCCTCTGGGGCCAACGTCCTGACTTTC.